The 30 T cell receptor beta chains given below trace back to one sample, sequenced in a study of T cell responses to AZD1222 COVID-19 vaccine. The repertoire was sequenced with immunoSEQ multiplex PCR; TCRdb's copy has only in-frame clones and lacks some. Altogether tens of thousands of clones are present, around 90% being singletons, with the ten largest covering roughly 23%. The input for sequencing was peripheral blood, taken on day 0 of AZD1222 vaccination. These receptors were taken from an adult in good health.

CDR3 in amino acids: CASSFQGVDQETQYF. DNA of the CDR3: TGCGCCAGCAGCTTCCAGGGGGTCGACCAAGAGACCCAGTACTTC. This chain links TRBV5-1 with TRBJ2-5; 7 nucleotides line up with TRBD1. CDR3 size: 15 residues. CDR1 is SGHRS, CDR2 YFSETQ, per germline. V was clipped by 2 bases and J by 0 bases; unmatched bases: 4.

The chain carries TRBV20-1 and TRBJ1-2; 7 bases match TRBD1. Germline V lookup: CDR1 DFQATT, CDR2 SNEGSKA (reference sequence). Trimming removed 3 bases from V and 4 bases from J; junction bases left unmatched: 5. The CDR3 length is 13 residues. CDR3 nucleotides: TGCAGTGCTAGTCGACAGGGACTCTATGGCTACACCTTC. Amino acid sequence: CSASRQGLYGYTF.

The genes are TRBV19 and TRBJ2-7; no reliable D call. Trimming stripped 3 bases from V and 0 bases from J, with 9 bases between. Germline-derived CDR1 and CDR2 are LNHDA and SQIVND (reference sequence). The CDR3 loop spans 14 amino acids. For the CDR3, the DNA is TGTGCCAGTAGTATTGAAGGGCACTCCTACGAGCAGTACTTC. As protein: CASSIEGHSYEQYF. The whole variable domain, remainder taken from reference TRBV19 and TRBJ2-7, is DGGITQSPKYLFRKEGQNVTLSCEQNLNHDAMYWYRQDPGQGLRLIYYSQIVNDFQKGDIAEGYSVSREKKESFPLTVTSAQKNPTAFYLCASSIEGHSYEQYFGPGTRLTVT.

In DNA, the CDR3 is TGTGCCAGTTCTTCATTACAGGGGCATAGCAATCAGCCCCAGCATTTT. Amino acids: CASSSLQGHSNQPQHF. The chain is built from TRBV6-4 and TRBJ1-5; TRBD1 aligns across 7 bases. The CDR3 consists of 16 residues. After removal of 9 bases from V and 0 bases from J, the junction contained 11 bases not matched to a gene. The germline V gene has CDR1 MRHNA and CDR2 SNTAGT.

The rearrangement links TRBV5-4 to TRBJ2-7, with TRBD2 as a possible D gene (6 bases). Between the trimmed V and J ends, which lost 4 bases and 1 base, there was a span of 18 bases. Germline V gene sequence: CDR1 SGHNT, CDR2 YYREEE (reference sequence). CDR3 length equals 16 residues. In nucleotides, the CDR3 is TGTGCCAGCAGCCTAGAAGCCGGGACTTCATCCTACGAGCAGTACTTC. Amino acid sequence: CASSLEAGTSSYEQYF.

The V gene is TRBV3-1 (or the pseudogene TRBV3-2), the J gene TRBJ2-1, with 10 nucleotides matching TRBD2. CDR1 and CDR2 (germline): LGHDT, YNNKEL (reference sequence). CDR3 length: 17 residues. Trimming removed 0 bases from V and 10 bases from J; junction bases left unmatched: 12. The CDR3 sequence is CASSQDPLAGAAGEQFF. The CDR3, as DNA: TGTGCCAGCAGCCAAGATCCGCTAGCGGGGGCTGCGGGGGAGCAGTTCTTC.

This chain uses TRBV29-1 with TRBJ1-1; 12 nucleotides line up with TRBD1. The CDR3 totals 14 residues. Germline loops: CDR1 SQVTM, CDR2 ANQGSEA. J lost 7 bases, V lost 4 bases, and 7 bases had no gene match. The CDR3 is CSVVRDRGPGEAFF. The DNA for the CDR3 is TGCAGCGTTGTGAGGGACAGGGGGCCTGGTGAAGCTTTCTTT.

This clone was seen more than once but under ten times. V usage is TRBV30 and J usage is TRBJ2-5; TRBD2 agrees at 15 bases. This CDR3 is built from 13 residues. Per germline, CDR1 GTSNPN and CDR2 SVGIG (reference sequence). The junction had 0 bases not matched to a gene; V was cut back by 5 bases and J by 5 bases. CDR3: CAWGTSGRETQYF. CDR3 nucleotides: TGTGCCTGGGGGACTAGCGGGAGGGAGACCCAGTACTTC. Drawing the rest from reference TRBV30 and TRBJ2-5, the complete variable domain is SQTIHQWPATLVQPVGSPLSLECTVEGTSNPNLYWYRQAAGRGLQLLFYSVGIGQISSEVPQNLSASRPQDRQFILSSKKLLLSDSGFYLCAWGTSGRETQYFGPGTRLLVL.

The gene calls are TRBV7-2 and TRBJ2-7; 9 bases map to TRBD2. CDR1 is SGHTA, CDR2 FQGNSA, per germline. Trimming cost V 4 bases and J 3 bases; bases outside gene matches: 4. The CDR3 totals 14 residues. For the CDR3, the DNA is TGTGCCAGCAGCTCCGGGACTAGCATCTACGAGCAGTACTTC. Translating it yields CASSSGTSIYEQYF.

The chain joins TRBV29-1 to TRBJ2-5; D not certain. The germline V and J ends were trimmed by 4 bases and 5 bases, with 14 bases remaining between them. This CDR3 comprises 13 residues. The germline V gene has CDR1 SQVTM and CDR2 ANQGSEA. The CDR3: CSVVANGGETQYF. For the CDR3, the DNA is TGCAGCGTTGTGGCCAACGGTGGGGAGACCCAGTACTTC.

The chain joins TRBV5-5 to TRBJ2-2; maybe TRBD2 (6 bases). Trimming pared 2 bases from V and 3 bases from J, leaving 8 bases between. CDR1 and CDR2 from the germline V gene are SGHKS and YYEKEE (reference sequence). There are 14 residues in the CDR3. CDR3 DNA sequence: TGTGCCAGCAGCTTCGGGAGCTACACCGGGGAGCTGTTTTTT. It yields the protein CASSFGSYTGELFF.

V gene TRBV11-3 combines with J gene TRBJ1-1; D may be TRBD1 (5 bases). Per the germline V gene, CDR1 is SGHNT and CDR2 is YENEEA. V gave up 3 bases and J gave up 1 base, with 6 bases separating them. This CDR3 comprises 13 residues. In DNA, the CDR3 is TGTGCCAGCAGCTTTGGGACGAACACTGAAGCTTTCTTT. Translated: CASSFGTNTEAFF.

The chain recombines TRBV28 with TRBJ2-1; no firm D call. The V and J ends lost 2 bases and 9 bases respectively, with 11 bases between them. The CDR3 contains 13 residues. Germline V lookup: CDR1 MDHEN, CDR2 SYDVKM. The CDR3 sequence is CASSLDLLFEQFF. The CDR3 region has the DNA TGTGCCAGCAGTTTAGACCTGCTGTTTGAGCAGTTCTTC.

The gene calls are TRBV9 and TRBJ2-2; D possibly uses TRBD1 or TRBD2 (6 bases each). The V and J ends lost 0 bases and 0 bases respectively, with 9 bases between them. This CDR3 has 16 residues. CDR1 and CDR2 from the germline V gene are SGDLS and YYNGEE. The CDR3 DNA is TGTGCCAGCAGCGTAGTAGGGGGGTCGAACACCGGGGAGCTGTTTTTT. It specifies CASSVVGGSNTGELFF.

The chain is built from TRBV27 and TRBJ2-7, with 13 bases fitting TRBD2. Germline loops: CDR1 MNHEY, CDR2 SMNVEV (reference sequence). This CDR3 spans 17 amino acids. V lost 6 bases and J lost 4; bases outside the gene matches: 12. For the CDR3, the DNA is TGTGCCAGCAGGATAGGCGGACTAGCGGGAGATATTTACGAGCAGTACTTC. Protein product: CASRIGGLAGDIYEQYF.

This sequence joins TRBV4-1 and TRBJ2-1; 10 positions match TRBD2. Losses at the gene ends were 1 base for V and 7 bases for J; bases not matched to a gene: 7. The CDR3 contains 16 residues. Germline CDR1 and CDR2: MGHRA and YSYEKL. CDR3 amino acids: CASSQGRLAGGNEQFF. DNA of the CDR3: TGCGCCAGCAGCCAAGGGCGATTAGCGGGAGGAAATGAGCAGTTCTTC.

A single count supports this clone. This chain connects TRBV5-1 to TRBJ2-1; tentatively, D is TRBD2 (5 bases). V shed 2 bases and J shed 5 bases, with 8 bases lying between them. The CDR3 contains 13 residues. CDR1 is SGHRS and CDR2 is YFSETQ in the germline V gene. The DNA of the CDR3 is TGCGCCAGCAGCTTTGACTACCACAATGAGCAGTTCTTC. It translates to CASSFDYHNEQFF.

The genes are TRBV30 and TRBJ2-7, with D unclear. The germline gives CDR1 GTSNPN, CDR2 SVGIG (reference sequence). This CDR3 region has 10 residues. V was pared by 5 bases and J by 11 bases, with 13 bases between. CDR3 bases: TGTGCCTGGGGCACCACCCGGGAGTACTTC. The encoded protein is CAWGTTREYF.

This chain connects TRBV11-2 to TRBJ1-5, with 12 bases that match TRBD1. Germline assignment: CDR1 SGHAT and CDR2 FQNNGV. The CDR3 extends over 17 amino acids. V shed 5 bases and J 6 bases; nucleotides not matched to a gene: 11. CDR3 sequence: CASSPGTGGAGRQPQHF. The CDR3 DNA reads TGTGCCAGCAGCCCCGGGACAGGGGGCGCGGGGCGTCAGCCCCAGCATTTT.

The chain is built from TRBV6-4 and TRBJ2-3; D perhaps matches TRBD1 (5 bases). In germline, CDR1 is MRHNA, CDR2 SNTAGT. Trimming took off 5 bases at V and 2 bases at J, with 11 bases between the two ends. The CDR3 totals 14 residues. Here the CDR3 reads CASSPQGDTDTQYF. CDR3 DNA: TGTGCCAGCAGTCCCCAGGGTGACACAGATACGCAGTATTTT.

The V and J genes are TRBV6-2 or TRBV6-3 and TRBJ1-1; maybe TRBD1 (5 bases). The CDR3 runs to 16 residues. Trimming removed 4 bases at V and 0 bases at J, with 15 bases between. Germline V gene lookup returns CDR1 MNHEY and CDR2 SVGEGT. This CDR3 reads CASSSGHHSMNTEAFF. The CDR3 DNA follows: TGTGCCAGCAGTTCCGGACACCACAGCATGAACACTGAAGCTTTCTTT.

This chain connects TRBV2 to TRBJ1-1, with D tentatively TRBD1 (5 bases). CDR1 is SNHLY and CDR2 is FYNNEI in the germline V gene. Trimming stripped 8 bases from V and 1 base from J, with 17 bases between. CDR3 length equals 15 residues. CDR3 residues: CASHPRAGRNTEAFF. CDR3 in DNA: TGTGCCAGCCACCCAAGGGCAGGGCGGAACACTGAAGCTTTCTTT.

The chain's CDR3 is CASSRRQGAGYTF. The CDR3 DNA sequence: TGTGCCAGCAGCCGCAGACAGGGCGCTGGCTACACCTTC. The chain uses TRBV3-1 (or the pseudogene TRBV3-2) and TRBJ1-2; TRBD1 matches 7 bases. This CDR3 is built from 13 residues. Trimming at V came to 4 bases and at J to 7 bases, leaving 6 bases not matched to a gene. Germline CDR1 is LGHDT and CDR2 is YNNKEL (reference sequence).

This clone was seen a handful of times. The gene calls are TRBV5-1 and TRBJ2-5; TRBD1 agrees at 9 bases. After removal of 8 bases from V and 2 bases from J, the junction contained 7 bases not matched to a gene. Looked up from germline, CDR1 is SGHRS and CDR2 is YFSETQ. This CDR3 is 14 amino acids long. CDR3: CASAGTGRQETQYF. CDR3 bases: TGCGCCAGTGCTGGGACAGGGAGGCAAGAGACCCAGTACTTC.

This clone was observed a few times. The chain links TRBV7-2 to TRBJ2-7; 12 nucleotides line up with TRBD2. The CDR3 has 17 residues. With V trimmed by 0 bases and J by 3 bases, 6 bases remained unmatched. The germline V gene has CDR1 SGHTA and CDR2 FQGNSA. DNA for the CDR3: TGTGCCAGCAGCTTAGCCAGTGGACTAGCGGGACTCTACGAGCAGTACTTC. It encodes CASSLASGLAGLYEQYF.

The J gene is TRBJ1-5, the V gene TRBV7-9; D unresolved. The CDR3 covers 13 residues. V lost 1 base, J lost 3 bases, and 4 bases lay in between. Germline CDR1 SEHNR, CDR2 FQNEAQ (reference sequence). For the CDR3, the DNA is TGTGCCAGCAGCTTAGGGTTCAATCAGCCCCAGCATTTT. It yields the protein CASSLGFNQPQHF.

The V call is TRBV7-3, the J call TRBJ1-1, with D unclear. Germline CDR1 and CDR2: SGHTA and FQGTGA. V gave up 3 bases and J gave up 0 bases, with 8 bases separating them. CDR3 length equals 14 residues. The CDR3 DNA follows: TGTGCCAGCAGCTTGTCGGATATGAACACTGAAGCTTTCTTT. Its translation is CASSLSDMNTEAFF.

The chain recombines TRBV29-1 with TRBJ2-3, with TRBD2 matching 9 bases. Germline V gene lookup returns CDR1 SQVTM and CDR2 ANQGSEA. V gave up 4 bases and J gave up 0 bases; unmatched junction bases: 8. The CDR3 is made up of 16 amino acids. CDR3 sequence (DNA): TGCAGCGTTGCTACTAGCGGGCGTACTAGCACAGATACGCAGTATTTT. Encoded protein: CSVATSGRTSTDTQYF.

This chain joins TRBV13 and TRBJ1-1, with D maybe TRBD1 (5 bases). Germline lookup yields CDR1 PRHDT and CDR2 FYEKMQ (reference sequence). V gave up 5 bases and J gave up 4 bases, with 17 bases separating them. This CDR3 has 15 residues. CDR3 loop: CASSPGSRVVTEAFF. CDR3 coding DNA: TGTGCCAGCAGCCCGGGGTCCAGGGTCGTCACTGAAGCTTTCTTT.

The sample holds a few counts of this clone. The chain carries TRBV5-1 and TRBJ2-5; D possibly corresponds to TRBD2 (5 bases). Germline V gene sequence: CDR1 SGHRS, CDR2 YFSETQ. V lost 0 bases and J lost 5, with 11 bases in between. The CDR3 loop spans 14 amino acids. CDR3 coding DNA: TGCGCCAGCAGCTTGGACTCCCCGGGGGAGACCCAGTACTTC. Residues: CASSLDSPGETQYF.